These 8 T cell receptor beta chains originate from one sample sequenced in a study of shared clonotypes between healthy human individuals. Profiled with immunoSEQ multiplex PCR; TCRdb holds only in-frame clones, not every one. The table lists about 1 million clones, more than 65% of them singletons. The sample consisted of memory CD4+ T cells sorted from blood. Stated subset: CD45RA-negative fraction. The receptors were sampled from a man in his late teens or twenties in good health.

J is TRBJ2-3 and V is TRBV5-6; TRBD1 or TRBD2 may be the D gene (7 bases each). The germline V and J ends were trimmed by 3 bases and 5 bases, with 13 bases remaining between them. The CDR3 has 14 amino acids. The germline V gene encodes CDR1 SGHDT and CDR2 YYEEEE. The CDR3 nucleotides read TGTGCCAGCAGCTGGGAGGGGGCTAAAGATACGCAGTATTTT. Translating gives CASSWEGAKDTQYF.

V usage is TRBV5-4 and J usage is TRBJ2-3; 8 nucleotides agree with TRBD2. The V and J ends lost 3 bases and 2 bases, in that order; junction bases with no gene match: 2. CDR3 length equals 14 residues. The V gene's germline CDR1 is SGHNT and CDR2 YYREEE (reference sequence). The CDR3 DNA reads TGTGCCAGCAGCTCGGGACTAGACACAGATACGCAGTATTTT. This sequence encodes CASSSGLDTDTQYF.

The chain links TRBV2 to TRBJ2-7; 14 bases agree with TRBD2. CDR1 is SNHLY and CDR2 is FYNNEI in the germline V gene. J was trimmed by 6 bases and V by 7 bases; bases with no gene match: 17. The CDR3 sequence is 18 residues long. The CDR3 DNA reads TGTGCCAGCATCCGTTCTGGACTAGCGGGAGGCTCAACGGGCGAGCAGTACTTC. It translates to CASIRSGLAGGSTGEQYF.

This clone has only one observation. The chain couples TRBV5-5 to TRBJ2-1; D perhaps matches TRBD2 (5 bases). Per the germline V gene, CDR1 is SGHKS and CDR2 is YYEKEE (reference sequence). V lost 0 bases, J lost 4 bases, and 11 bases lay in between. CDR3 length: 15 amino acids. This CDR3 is CASSLDGLAYNEQFF. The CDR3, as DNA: TGTGCCAGCAGCTTGGACGGACTCGCGTACAATGAGCAGTTCTTC.

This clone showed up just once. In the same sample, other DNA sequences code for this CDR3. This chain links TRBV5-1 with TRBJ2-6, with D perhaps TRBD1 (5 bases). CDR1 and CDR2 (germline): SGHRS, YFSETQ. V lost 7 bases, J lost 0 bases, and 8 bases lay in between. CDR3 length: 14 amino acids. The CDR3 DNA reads TGCGCCAGCCTCGACAGCTCTGGGGCCAACGTCCTGACTTTC. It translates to CASLDSSGANVLTF. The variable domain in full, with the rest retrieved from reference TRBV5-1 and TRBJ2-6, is KAGVTQTPRYLIKTRGQQVTLSCSPISGHRSVSWYQQTPGQGLQFLFEYFSETQRNKGNFPGRFSGRQFSNSRSEMNVSTLELGDSALYLCASLDSSGANVLTFGAGSRLTVL.

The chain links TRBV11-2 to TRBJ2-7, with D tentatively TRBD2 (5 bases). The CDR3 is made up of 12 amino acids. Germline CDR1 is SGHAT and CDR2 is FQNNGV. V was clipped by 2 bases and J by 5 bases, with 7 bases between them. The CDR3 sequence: CASSLLANEQYF. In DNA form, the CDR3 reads TGTGCCAGCAGCTTACTAGCCAACGAGCAGTACTTC.

CDR3 coding DNA: TGTGCCAGCCCCACTGGGACTAGCGCTTACAATGAGCAGTTCTTC. It encodes CASPTGTSAYNEQFF. The J gene is TRBJ2-1, the V gene TRBV2; the match to TRBD2 covers 10 bases. This CDR3 spans 15 amino acids. V trimming: 8 bases; J trimming: 4 bases; junction bases outside the gene matches: 8. Per germline, CDR1 SNHLY and CDR2 FYNNEI.

CDR3 DNA sequence: TGTGCCAGCAGAGTGAGCGGGAGCAGCACAGATACGCAGTATTTT. Protein product: CASRVSGSSTDTQYF. The chain uses TRBV2 and TRBJ2-3; 8 bases are a match to TRBD2. This CDR3 comprises 15 residues. The V gene's germline CDR1 is SNHLY and CDR2 FYNNEI. V lost 6 bases to trimming and J lost 0 bases; unmatched junction nucleotides: 5.